The T cell receptor beta chain under discussion was sequenced for a study of radiation and T cells in renal cell carcinoma. Overall study context: Nephrectomy followed 15 Gy stereotactic body radiation by 4 weeks.

Regarding time point: blood 2 weeks post-SBRT. Specified treatment: 15 Gy SBRT to primary tumor, nephrectomy 4 weeks later. Generated by immunoSEQ multiplex PCR, the TCRdb table keeps only in-frame clones and is missing some. The profile shows 25,000 to 30,000 clones, 65% to 85% of them singletons. CDR1 and CDR2 (germline): LGHNA, YSLEER. This CDR3 contains 15 residues. V was shortened by 3 bases and J by 4 bases, with 16 bases between the two germline ends. The genes are TRBV4-3 and TRBJ2-7, with D perhaps TRBD2 (6 bases). The TCR sequence derives from a man in his 60s with renal cell carcinoma. The sequenced sample was blood, obtained from a patient whose treatment included radiotherapy and nephrectomy. CDR3 residues: CASSQERTISYEQYF. The CDR3 DNA reads as TGCGCCAGCAGCCAGGAGAGGACTATTTCATACGAGCAGTACTTC.